Given below is one T cell receptor (beta chain) in context. The CDR3 contains 15 residues. The V end was cut by 3 bases, the J end by 8 bases, with 17 bases between. Germline V gives CDR1 KGHDR, CDR2 SFDVKD. The table came from immunoSEQ multiplex PCR; TCRdb's copy has only in-frame clones and leaves some out. The table includes about 76,000 clones, around 84% detected once. The entry originates in a study of blood T cell repertoires in COVID-19. Overall study: PBMCs, B-cell-depleted T cells, or T cells provided the cDNA or gDNA that made up the material.

The specimen was peripheral blood. The J gene is TRBJ2-3, the V gene TRBV24-1; the D gene is possibly TRBD1 (6 bases). This clonotype was sampled from a man in his 60s with COVID-19, enrolled during active disease. The chain's CDR3 is CATSDPGRTESTQYF. The CDR3 DNA reads as TGTGCCACCAGTGATCCGGGGCGGACAGAATCTACGCAGTATTTT.